This T cell receptor beta chain is from a study of T-cell memory formation after mild COVID-19. Overall study results and limits: Shrinking CD4+ clones resided mostly in CM and EM, and CD8+ ones in EMRA.

TCRdb passed the 5' RACE reads through MiXCR, listing each CDR3 protein once. This sample has over 35,000 distinct CDR3 sequences, with 7.5% to 10% found just once. This clonotype was seen a handful of times. Antigen unknown. The CDR3 spans 12 residues. Trimming removed 6 bases at V and 3 bases at J, with 9 bases between. This TCR derives from an adult woman who had mild COVID-19 (a few samples of this study predate the infection). Cell type and time point are not known. The rearrangement uses TRBV12-3 or TRBV12-4 and TRBJ2-7; no firm D call. The material sequenced was PBMCs or a T cell subset sorted from them (not recorded which). CDR3 amino acids: CASSPPNYEQYF. In DNA, the CDR3 is TGTGCCAGCAGCCCACCGAACTACGAGCAGTACTTC.